This TCR beta chain emerged from a study of T cell responses to AZD1222 COVID-19 vaccine. To note about this clone: The antigen remains unidentified.

Using immunoSEQ multiplex PCR, the repertoire was profiled, and TCRdb retains in-frame clones only, with some absent. The table for this sample gives around 150,000 clones. Study results and caveats: The reported proportion of spike-specific TCRs targeting unmutated variant regions was nearly half. Spike-specific TCR breadth and depth grew following two AZD1222 doses. A mostly white British donor set with more females was recruited, and clonal diversity was possibly underestimated. The span of vaccine-associated CD4 TCRs extended across spike, with dominance at 160-218 and 743-854.

The receptor's source is an adult in good health. The sequenced sample was peripheral blood.

The CDR3 protein is CASSAPRTTRKYEAFF. For the CDR3, the DNA is TGTGCCAGCAGCGCCCCAAGGACAACTCGTAAATATGAAGCTTTCTTT. J is TRBJ1-1 and V is TRBV5-6; D possibly corresponds to TRBD1 (5 bases). Trimming pared 4 bases from V and 7 bases from J, leaving 23 bases between. CDR1 SGHDT and CDR2 YYEEEE come from the germline V gene. The CDR3 loop spans 16 amino acids.